This is a list of T cell receptor beta chains from one sample in a study of metastatic and nonmetastatic thyroid tumors. MiXCR was used by TCRdb to re-call the PCR reads. Seen here are 45,000 to 50,000 clones, over 20% observed once, and the top ten hold 3% to 4%. Sequencing was performed on blood. These receptors came from a male donor with papillary thyroid cancer or a benign thyroid nodule (not recorded which). Some clones in this sample may be carry-over from other donors' samples. The CDR3 runs from the conserved cysteine through the conserved F or W. The D gene is left open where the match is weak. Only part of the rows carry a size: once, few, many, or a class if the clone is expanded.

size,V,D,J,DNA,CDR3
many,TRBV2,NA,TRBJ1-2,TGTGCCAGCAATGGTGGAAGCACCTATGGCTACACCTTC,CASNGGSTYGYTF
many,TRBV27,NA,TRBJ2-7,TGTGCCAACAGTTCGTACAGGGTTTACGAGCAGTACTTC,CANSSYRVYEQYF
many,TRBV20-1,TRBD1,TRBJ2-7,TGCAGTGCTAAACCGGACAGGGGGAACGAGCAGTACTTC,CSAKPDRGNEQYF
NA,TRBV6-1,TRBD1,TRBJ2-7,TGTGCCAGCAGTGACCCGGGACAGAGCTACGAGCAGTACTTC,CASSDPGQSYEQYF
many,TRBV20-1,TRBD1,TRBJ2-7,TGCAGTGCTCCTCCTCTCGGACAGGGGGCCTGGGAGCAGTACTTC,CSAPPLGQGAWEQYF
many,TRBV28,TRBD1,TRBJ1-2,TGTGCCGGCAGTTTGTCTTTCCTGAGGACAGGGGTATCACCGAGTTATGGCTACACCTTC,CAGSLSFLRTGVSPSYGYTF
many,TRBV2,NA,TRBJ1-2,TGTGCCAGCAGTGAAGGAGGGCATCTCGGCTACACCTTC,CASSEGGHLGYTF
many,TRBV5-1,TRBD2,TRBJ2-3,TGCGCCAGCAGCAGACTAGCGGGAGGGCCGACAGATACGCAGTATTTT,CASSRLAGGPTDTQYF
NA,TRBV9,NA,TRBJ2-7,TGTGCCAGCAGCGTCCGGACTGATAGCGAACTCTACGAGCAGTACTTC,CASSVRTDSELYEQYF
many,TRBV7-9,NA,TRBJ2-1,TGTGCCAGCAGCTTAGGAAATGAGCAGTTCTTC,CASSLGNEQFF
NA,TRBV18,NA,TRBJ2-7,TGTGCCAGCTCACGCGTCCAGGGTTCCTACGAGCAGTACTTC,CASSRVQGSYEQYF
NA,TRBV5-1,TRBD1,TRBJ1-1,TGCGCCAGCAGCTTGAGGGGACAGGGAGGATCCAGCACTGAAGCTTTCTTT,CASSLRGQGGSSTEAFF
NA,TRBV12-3/TRBV12-4,NA,TRBJ1-1,TGTGCCAGCAGACGGGCTCTTAACACTGAAGCTTTCTTT,CASRRALNTEAFF
many,TRBV6-1,TRBD2,TRBJ2-3,TGTGCCAGCAGTGACACTAGCGGGGGGGCAGATACGCAGTATTTT,CASSDTSGGADTQYF
many,TRBV6-1,NA,TRBJ1-2,TGTGCCAGCAGGGGGACACTTTATGGCTACACCTTC,CASRGTLYGYTF
NA,TRBV2,TRBD2,TRBJ2-7,TGTGCCAGCAGTGAAACTCTAGCGGGTATAACCTACGAGCAGTACTTC,CASSETLAGITYEQYF
many,TRBV5-6,NA,TRBJ1-1,TGTGCCAGAACCGAAAGCCCCCCAAAGCTGGAATGCGCTGAAGCTTTCTTT,CARTESPPKLECAEAFF
NA,TRBV18,TRBD1,TRBJ2-3,TGTGCCAGCTCACTGGACAGGATTAGCACAGATACGCAGTATTTT,CASSLDRISTDTQYF
many,TRBV7-7,TRBD1,TRBJ1-2,TGTGCCAGCAGCTTAGACTTCGGGACAGGGGGCTTTTTACGCAATGGCTACACCTTC,CASSLDFGTGGFLRNGYTF
many,TRBV4-1,TRBD2,TRBJ2-7,TGCGCCAGCAGCCAAGTCCCGGGGGGGTCCTACGAGCAGTACTTC,CASSQVPGGSYEQYF
many,TRBV3-1,TRBD2,TRBJ2-5,TGTGCCAGCAGCCTGGGGACTAGCGGAGAGACCCAGTACTTC,CASSLGTSGETQYF
many,TRBV19,NA,TRBJ2-1,TGTGCCAGTAGAGCCCCCTACAATGAGCAGTTCTTC,CASRAPYNEQFF
few,TRBV20-1,NA,TRBJ1-6,TGCAGTGTTAGAGAAGCTGCAAGCCCGGTTTCACCCCTCCACTTT,CSVREAASPVSPLHF
NA,TRBV19,TRBD2,TRBJ2-3,TGTGCCAGTAGTATCAAAAGACTAGCGGGTAGCACAGATACGCAGTATTTT,CASSIKRLAGSTDTQYF
many,TRBV28,NA,TRBJ1-5,TGTGCCAGCAGTCCGCTGTCAATTTATAGCAATCAGCCCCAGCATTTT,CASSPLSIYSNQPQHF
NA,TRBV2,TRBD1,TRBJ2-5,TGTGCCAGCAGTGAAAAGACAGGGAGAGAGACCCAGTACTTC,CASSEKTGRETQYF
many,TRBV19,NA,TRBJ1-5,TGTGCCAGTAGTCGCGGGGCCGTAGTCAATCAGCCCCAGCATTTT,CASSRGAVVNQPQHF
NA,TRBV7-3,TRBD2,TRBJ2-1,TGTGCCAGCAGCATCGGGACTAGCGGGGGAAATGAGCAGTTCTTC,CASSIGTSGGNEQFF
many,TRBV7-7,NA,TRBJ2-1,TGTGCTAGCAGCTTACGGGCTAATGGGTACAATGAGCAGTTCTTC,CASSLRANGYNEQFF
NA,TRBV5-1,TRBD1,TRBJ1-2,TGCGCCAGCAGCTTAGCCGGGACAGGGGGCGAGAGCTATGGCTACACCTTC,CASSLAGTGGESYGYTF
many,TRBV7-9,NA,TRBJ2-7,TGTGCCAGCAGCTTATTGGCCAGTTCCTACGAGCAGTACTTC,CASSLLASSYEQYF
many,TRBV19,TRBD1,TRBJ2-7,TGTGCCAGTAGTCCGAACAGGGGGTACGAGCAGTACTTC,CASSPNRGYEQYF
NA,TRBV20-1,NA,TRBJ2-3,TGCAGTGCTAGGGGTGGGGAGAGCAATCAGCCCCAGTATTTT,CSARGGESNQPQYF
many,TRBV29-1,TRBD1,TRBJ2-3,TGCAGCGTTGATATCACAGGGGTGGGGACAGATACGCAGTATTTT,CSVDITGVGTDTQYF
many,TRBV14,NA,TRBJ1-4,TGTGCCAGCAGCCCCTCGGCGAGGATCTATGAAAAACTGTTTTTT,CASSPSARIYEKLFF
many,TRBV19,TRBD1,TRBJ1-1,TGTGCCAGTGGGGACAGGAGCACTGAAGCTTTCTTT,CASGDRSTEAFF
many,TRBV3-1,NA,TRBJ2-6,TGTGCCAGCAGCCCGAGGACCACGGGGGCCAACGTCCTGACTTTC,CASSPRTTGANVLTF
many,TRBV6-1,NA,TRBJ1-2,TGTGCCGGTCGACCGACAGGAAGCTATGGCTACACCTTC,CAGRPTGSYGYTF
NA,TRBV18,NA,TRBJ2-5,TGTGCCAGCTCACCCGTTCGAGAGACCCAGTACTTC,CASSPVRETQYF
many,TRBV11-1,NA,TRBJ1-1,TGTGCCAGCAGCTCCGGACAGTCAGAAGCTTTCTTT,CASSSGQSEAFF
NA,TRBV20-1,TRBD1,TRBJ1-1,TGCAGTGCTCCAGTCGGGGGGACAGATAACACTGAAGCTTTCTTT,CSAPVGGTDNTEAFF
many,TRBV6-4,TRBD2,TRBJ2-1,TGTGCCAGCAGTCCCGCTACTAGCGAATACTACAATGAGCAGTTCTTC,CASSPATSEYYNEQFF
many,TRBV9,TRBD1,TRBJ2-3,TGTGCCAGCAGCGTATCGACAGGGGAGGCAGATACGCAGTATTTT,CASSVSTGEADTQYF
many,TRBV2,TRBD1,TRBJ2-5,TGTGCCAGCAGCCCCTCCGGGACAGGGATTGGAGAGACCCAGTACTTC,CASSPSGTGIGETQYF